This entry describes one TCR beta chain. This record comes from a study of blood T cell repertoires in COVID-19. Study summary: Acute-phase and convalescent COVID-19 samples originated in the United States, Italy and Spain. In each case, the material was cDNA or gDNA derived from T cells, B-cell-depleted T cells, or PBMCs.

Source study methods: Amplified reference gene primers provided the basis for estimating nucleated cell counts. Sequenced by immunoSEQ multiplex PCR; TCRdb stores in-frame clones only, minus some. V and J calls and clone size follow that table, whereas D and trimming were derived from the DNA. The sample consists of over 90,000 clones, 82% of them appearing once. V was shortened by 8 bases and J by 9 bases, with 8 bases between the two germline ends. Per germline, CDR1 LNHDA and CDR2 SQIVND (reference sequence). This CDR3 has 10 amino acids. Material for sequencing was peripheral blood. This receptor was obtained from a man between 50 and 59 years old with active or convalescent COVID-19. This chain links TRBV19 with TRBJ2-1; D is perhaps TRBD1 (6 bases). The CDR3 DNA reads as TGTGCCAGTGGACAGTTTGAGCAGTTCTTC. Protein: CASGQFEQFF.